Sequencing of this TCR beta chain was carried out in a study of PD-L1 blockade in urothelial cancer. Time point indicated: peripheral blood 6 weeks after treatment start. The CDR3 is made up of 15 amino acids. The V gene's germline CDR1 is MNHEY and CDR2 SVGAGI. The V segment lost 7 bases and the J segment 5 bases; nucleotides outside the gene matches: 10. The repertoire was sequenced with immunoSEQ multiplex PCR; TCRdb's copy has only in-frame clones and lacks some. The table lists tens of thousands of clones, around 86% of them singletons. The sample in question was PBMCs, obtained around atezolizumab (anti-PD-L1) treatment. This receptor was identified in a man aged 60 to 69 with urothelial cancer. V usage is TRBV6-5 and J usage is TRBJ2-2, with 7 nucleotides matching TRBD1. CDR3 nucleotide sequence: TGTGCCAGCAAATCCACGCCAGGGGGAACCGGGGAGCTGTTTTTT. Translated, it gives CASKSTPGGTGELFF.